The present entry profiles one TCR beta chain with its context. The length of the CDR3 is 17 residues. Per germline, CDR1 LNHDA and CDR2 SQIVND (reference sequence). Unmatched junction bases numbered 7, after V lost 0 bases and J lost 4 bases. This sample was taken from a study of blood T cell repertoires in COVID-19. Study context: Researchers got acute and convalescent COVID-19 samples from the United States, Italy and Spain. The analysed material was cDNA or gDNA that came from T cells, B-cell-depleted T cells, or PBMCs.

Original handling: Amplifying reference gene primers gave estimates of nucleated cell counts. The method was immunoSEQ multiplex PCR; TCRdb's version includes in-frame clones alone and lacks a portion of them. The V and J calls and clone size are taken from that table; D and trimming were inferred from the DNA. Altogether about 270,000 clones are present, 80% to 95% being singletons, with the ten largest covering about 3%. This receptor was obtained from a middle-aged man who had been exposed to COVID-19. V gene TRBV19 combines with J gene TRBJ2-1, with TRBD1 matching over 9 bases. Input material: PBMCs or T cells enriched from blood (not recorded which). The CDR3 nucleotides are TGTGCCAGTAGTATAGACCCTGACAGGGGGGATTACAATGAGCAGTTCTTC. Translated: CASSIDPDRGDYNEQFF.